One and the same sample provided the 11 T cell receptor beta chains below, sequenced in a study of Ad26.COV2.S vaccination and SARS-CoV-2 variants. Profiled with immunoSEQ multiplex PCR; TCRdb holds only in-frame clones, not every one. The sample records hundreds of thousands of clones, approximately 90% being singletons. Regarding treatment: around 19 received Ad26.COV2.S at low or high dose, single or two shots; about five received placebo; per-sample allocation not given. Sampling took place 63 days after the first vaccine or placebo injection. Sample: peripheral blood, taken in a trial of Ad26.COV2.S vaccine versus placebo. The receptors stem from a person between 18 and 59 years old who received the Ad26.COV2.S COVID-19 vaccine or a placebo.

This chain connects TRBV10-3 to TRBJ2-2; D might be TRBD1 (5 bases). The CDR3 extends over 14 amino acids. Germline assignment: CDR1 ENHRY and CDR2 SYGVKD. V shed 4 bases and J shed 4 bases, with 10 bases lying between them. The CDR3 loop is CAISVAGLTGELFF. DNA for the CDR3: TGTGCCATCAGTGTTGCAGGGCTCACCGGGGAGCTGTTTTTT.

This clone was seen ten or more times. The V gene is TRBV7-9, the J gene TRBJ1-3; the D gene is possibly TRBD1 (5 bases). Trimming removed 3 bases at V and 6 bases at J, with 24 bases between. The length of the CDR3 is 18 residues. Germline-derived CDR1 and CDR2 are SEHNR and FQNEAQ (reference sequence). CDR3 sequence reads: CASSLRELRKGAENTIYF. The CDR3 DNA reads TGTGCCAGCAGCTTGAGGGAACTGCGTAAAGGGGCCGAAAACACCATATATTTT.

The rearrangement uses TRBV7-9 and TRBJ1-1; 8 bases are shared with TRBD1. The V and J ends lost 7 bases and 5 bases, in that order; junction bases with no gene match: 12. CDR1 is SEHNR and CDR2 is FQNEAQ in the germline V gene (reference sequence). This CDR3 is 15 amino acids long. CDR3 nucleotides: TGTGCCAGCACCAATCAGGGACAGGCGGGAACTGAAGCTTTCTTT. Amino acid sequence: CASTNQGQAGTEAFF. The variable domain in full, completed from reference TRBV7-9 and TRBJ1-1, reads DTGVSQNPRHKITKRGQNVTFRCDPISEHNRLYWYRQTLGQGPEFLTYFQNEAQLEKSRLLSDRFSAERPKGSFSTLEIQRTEQGDSAMYLCASTNQGQAGTEAFFGQGTRLTVV.

The chain has TRBV27 and TRBJ2-2; TRBD1 matches at 10 bases. The trim removed 8 bases at V and 1 base at J, leaving 1 base unmatched. The germline gives CDR1 MNHEY, CDR2 SMNVEV (reference sequence). CDR3 length: 14 amino acids. For the CDR3, the DNA is TGTGCCAGCGGACAGGGGGTGAACACCGGGGAGCTGTTTTTT. Its translation is CASGQGVNTGELFF.

The chain employs TRBV29-1 and TRBJ2-5, with 7 bases lining up with TRBD2. With V trimmed by 1 base and J by 4 bases, 6 bases remained unmatched. CDR3 length: 14 amino acids. CDR1 and CDR2 (germline): SQVTM, ANQGSEA. CDR3 sequence: CSVEGGSGVETQYF. DNA of the CDR3: TGCAGCGTTGAAGGCGGGAGTGGGGTAGAGACCCAGTACTTC. Using reference TRBV29-1 and TRBJ2-5 for the parts outside the CDR3, the full variable domain is SAVISQKPSRDICQRGTSLTIQCQVDSQVTMMFWYRQQPGQSLTLIATANQGSEATYESGFVIDKFPISRPNLTFSTLTVSNMSPEDSSIYLCSVEGGSGVETQYFGPGTRLLVL.

This clone was seen only a few times. CDR3 protein: CASSLVRGLGGELFF. CDR3 bases: TGCGCCAGCAGCTTGGTCAGGGGGCTAGGCGGGGAGCTGTTTTTT. This chain uses TRBV5-1 with TRBJ2-2, with 8 bases aligning to TRBD1. This CDR3 has 15 residues. Trimming cost V 0 bases and J 7 bases; bases outside gene matches: 5. Per germline, CDR1 SGHRS and CDR2 YFSETQ.

The J gene is TRBJ2-7, the V gene TRBV5-1, with D possibly being TRBD1 (6 bases). The CDR3 loop spans 14 amino acids. Trimming took off 2 bases at V and 2 bases at J, with 11 bases between the two ends. The germline V gene has CDR1 SGHRS and CDR2 YFSETQ. The CDR3 reads CASSLGQWTYEQYF. In DNA form, the CDR3 reads TGCGCCAGCAGCTTAGGACAGTGGACCTACGAGCAGTACTTC.

This chain links TRBV13 with TRBJ2-1; 8 positions agree with TRBD2. Trimming removed 1 base from V and 5 bases from J; junction bases left unmatched: 7. The CDR3 runs to 16 residues. Germline V gene data show CDR1 as PRHDT and CDR2 as FYEKMQ (reference sequence). The CDR3 DNA follows: TGTGCCAGCAGCTTAGTTACGGGAGGGCCAGACAATGAGCAGTTCTTC. Amino acid sequence: CASSLVTGGPDNEQFF.

The rearrangement joins TRBV6-5 to TRBJ2-1; D is perhaps TRBD2 (5 bases). V was shortened by 10 bases and J by 1 base, with 17 bases between the two germline ends. CDR1 is MNHEY, CDR2 SVGAGI, per germline. The CDR3 runs 15 residues. In DNA, the CDR3 is TGTGCCACCGCGCGGGCTAGTGATTCCTACAATGAGCAGTTCTTC. This gives the protein CATARASDSYNEQFF.

J is TRBJ1-5 and V is TRBV2; maybe TRBD1 (5 bases). V dropped 1 base and J dropped 9 bases, with 16 bases sitting between them. The CDR3 is 15 amino acids. Germline CDR1 is SNHLY and CDR2 is FYNNEI. DNA of the CDR3: TGTGCCAGCAGTGAAGAATCCCCCCAGGGTGCGCCCCAGCATTTT. Its translation: CASSEESPQGAPQHF.

Here the CDR3 DNA reads TGTGCCAGCAGTTTATGGGCTAGCGGGAGATACGAGCAGTACTTC. It codes for CASSLWASGRYEQYF. The chain uses TRBV28 and TRBJ2-7; 10 nucleotides agree with TRBD2. The CDR3 spans 15 residues. J gave up 4 bases and V 0 bases, and 3 bases lay outside the gene matches. Per the germline V gene, CDR1 is MDHEN and CDR2 is SYDVKM.